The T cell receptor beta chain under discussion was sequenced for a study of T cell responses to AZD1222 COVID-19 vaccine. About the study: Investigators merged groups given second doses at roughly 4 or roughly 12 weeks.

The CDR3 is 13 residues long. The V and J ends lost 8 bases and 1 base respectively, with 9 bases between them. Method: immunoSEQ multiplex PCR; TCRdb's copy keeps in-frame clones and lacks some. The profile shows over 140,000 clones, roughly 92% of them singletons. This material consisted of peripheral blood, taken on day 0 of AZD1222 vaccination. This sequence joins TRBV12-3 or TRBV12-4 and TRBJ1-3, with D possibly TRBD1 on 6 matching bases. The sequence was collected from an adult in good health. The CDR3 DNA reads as TGTGCCAGCGCGAGGGGGTCTGGAAACACCATATATTTT. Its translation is CASARGSGNTIYF.